A selection of T cell receptor beta chains follows, all from one sample in a study of blood T cells in healthy people across ages. TCRdb re-called the 5' RACE reads with MiXCR, one entry per CDR3 protein. The sample shows roughly 560,000 distinct CDR3 sequences, 24% of them seen only once. These data were likewise used in another study, on T cells of mothers and their children.

Sequencing was carried out using blood. These receptors were collected from a boy aged 10-17 years in good health. Both conserved end residues are part of each CDR3. Fields, in order: clone size, J gene, D gene, V gene, CDR3 protein, CDR3 DNA. D genes are given only for firm matches. For some rows the clone size is stated as once, few or many, or as a class when expanded; others skip it.

few TRBJ2-7 TRBD1 TRBV7-8 CASSLELGQGSYEQYF TGTGCCAGCAGCTTAGAGTTGGGACAGGGGTCCTACGAGCAGTACTTC
NA TRBJ2-2 NA TRBV6-2/TRBV6-3 CASSYSTLGFYTGELFF TGTGCCAGCAGTTACTCGACTCTCGGCTTTTACACCGGGGAGCTGTTTTTT
few TRBJ2-4 NA TRBV6-5 CASRRTRENIQYF TGTGCCAGCAGGCGGACCCGGGAGAACATTCAGTACTTC
few TRBJ2-3 NA TRBV11-2 CASSLAAISSTDTQYF TGTGCCAGCAGCTTAGCGGCTATTTCTAGCACAGATACGCAGTATTTT
few TRBJ2-7 NA TRBV7-9 CASSFAGGTYEQYF TGTGCCAGCAGCTTCGCTGGGGGAACCTACGAGCAGTACTTC
NA TRBJ2-5 NA TRBV5-4 CASSLGGGARETQYF TGTGCCAGCAGCTTGGGTGGGGGGGCCCGGGAGACCCAGTACTTC
NA TRBJ2-3 NA TRBV6-2/TRBV6-3 CASRPYRDLTTDTQYF TGTGCCAGCAGACCCTACCGGGACCTAACCACAGATACGCAGTATTTT
NA TRBJ2-5 NA TRBV7-7 CASSLFTGSQETQYF TGTGCTAGCAGCCTATTTACGGGCAGTCAAGAGACCCAGTACTTC
few TRBJ2-3 NA TRBV5-6 CASSPLGGWTDTQYF TGTGCCAGCAGCCCCCTGGGCGGTTGGACAGATACGCAGTATTTT
NA TRBJ2-7 TRBD1 TRBV6-1 CASSRQGASSYEQYF TGTGCCAGCAGTAGACAGGGGGCAAGCTCCTACGAGCAGTACTTC
NA TRBJ1-3 NA TRBV12-3/TRBV12-4 CASSLEVSSGNTIYF TGTGCCAGCAGTTTAGAAGTGAGCTCTGGAAACACCATATATTTT
few TRBJ2-4 NA TRBV28 CASSFQGSKNIQYF TGTGCCAGCAGTTTTCAGGGGTCCAAAAACATTCAGTACTTC
few TRBJ2-5 NA TRBV28 CASKPGLGARETQYF TGTGCCAGTAAGCCGGGACTGGGGGCCCGGGAGACCCAGTACTTC
NA TRBJ2-7 TRBD2 TRBV9 CASSAVDEREVDEQYF TGTGCCAGCAGCGCCGTTGACGAGCGGGAGGTCGACGAGCAGTACTTC
NA TRBJ2-6 NA TRBV15 CATTYNFGANVLTF TGTGCCACCACCTACAACTTTGGGGCCAACGTCCTGACTTTC
few TRBJ1-5 NA TRBV4-3 CASSQDGSSNQPQHF TGCGCCAGCAGCCAAGATGGCAGTAGCAATCAGCCCCAGCATTTT
NA TRBJ2-5 NA TRBV12-3/TRBV12-4 CASSSTSSLEWTQYF TGTGCCAGCAGTTCAACTAGCTCGTTGGAGTGGACCCAGTACTTC
NA TRBJ1-1 TRBD1 TRBV12-5 CASGTTTGGGLVAEAFF TGTGCTAGTGGTACCACGACAGGGGGGGGATTGGTTGCTGAAGCTTTCTTT
NA TRBJ2-4 TRBD2 TRBV28 CASSGMGAGVTKNIQYF TGTGCCAGCAGCGGGATGGGCGCGGGGGTCACCAAAAACATTCAGTACTTC
few TRBJ2-1 NA TRBV28 CASRAPGVTETLGNEQFF TGTGCCAGCAGAGCCCCTGGTGTCACGGAAACTTTGGGAAATGAGCAGTTCTTC
NA TRBJ2-3 TRBD2 TRBV7-3 CASSLTGTSGGNTDTQYF TGTGCCAGCAGCTTAACGGGGACTAGCGGGGGAAACACAGATACGCAGTATTTT
NA TRBJ2-7 NA TRBV6-2/TRBV6-3 CASEGSRPEQYF TGTGCCAGCGAGGGTTCTCGGCCCGAGCAGTACTTC
few TRBJ2-7 NA TRBV9 CASSDYLGSKEQYF TGTGCCAGCAGTGATTATCTGGGGTCTAAGGAGCAGTACTTC
few TRBJ2-3 TRBD2 TRBV11-1 CASSFSGGTTDTQYF TGTGCCAGCAGCTTCTCCGGGGGGACCACAGATACGCAGTATTTT
once TRBJ2-7 TRBD2 TRBV3-1 CASSQGASGGQRYEQYF TGTGCCAGCAGCCAGGGGGCTAGCGGGGGGCAACGTTACGAGCAGTACTTC
NA TRBJ2-1 NA TRBV7-3 CASSLYPVRASGMFSYNEQFF TGTGCCAGCAGCTTATATCCGGTTCGGGCCAGCGGAATGTTCTCCTACAATGAGCAGTTCTTC
once TRBJ2-5 TRBD2 TRBV7-2 CASTLTRTSAETQYF TGTGCCAGCACCTTAACCCGGACTAGCGCCGAGACCCAGTACTTC
NA TRBJ2-1 NA TRBV15 CATSRDGGSYNEQFF TGTGCCACCAGCAGAGATGGTGGGTCCTACAATGAGCAGTTCTTC
NA TRBJ2-3 NA TRBV20-1 CSARVQSTDTQYF TGCAGTGCTAGAGTACAGAGCACAGATACGCAGTATTTT
NA TRBJ2-1 TRBD2 TRBV7-3 CASSLNSGGYYNEQFF TGTGCCAGCAGCTTAAACAGCGGGGGTTACTACAATGAGCAGTTCTTC
few TRBJ2-1 NA TRBV6-6 CASIQGPNNEQFF TGTGCCAGCATTCAGGGGCCAAACAATGAGCAGTTCTTC
NA TRBJ2-6 NA TRBV7-9 CASSSGRFSGANVLTF TGTGCCAGCAGTTCCGGACGGTTCTCTGGGGCCAACGTCCTGACTTTC
NA TRBJ2-7 TRBD1 TRBV7-2 CASSSRDRVSYEQYF TGTGCCAGCAGCTCGAGGGACAGGGTTTCTTACGAGCAGTACTTC
few TRBJ2-7 TRBD2 TRBV20-1 CSARGLAGWYEQYF TGCAGTGCTAGGGGACTAGCGGGATGGTACGAGCAGTACTTC
few TRBJ2-5 NA TRBV7-2 CASSLDQVYVETQYF TGTGCCAGCAGCTTAGATCAGGTCTACGTTGAGACCCAGTACTTC
NA TRBJ1-4 NA TRBV20-1 CSAEEGLGNEKLFF TGCAGTGCTGAGGAAGGGTTGGGTAATGAAAAACTGTTTTTT
NA TRBJ1-1 NA TRBV7-8 CAPTPGAGNTEAFF TGTGCCCCTACCCCGGGGGCCGGGAACACTGAAGCTTTCTTT
NA TRBJ2-1 TRBD1 TRBV6-2/TRBV6-3 CASSYWAGYRDRRNNEQFF TGTGCCAGCAGTTACTGGGCTGGGTACCGGGACAGACGGAACAATGAGCAGTTCTTC
NA TRBJ1-6 NA TRBV4-1 CASSQGDLRLNSPLHF TGCGCCAGCAGCCAAGGGGATCTGAGATTAAATTCACCCCTCCACTTT
NA TRBJ2-2 TRBD2 TRBV5-8 CASSQGLAYTGELFF TGTGCCAGCAGCCAGGGACTAGCGTACACCGGGGAGCTGTTTTTT
NA TRBJ2-7 TRBD1 TRBV9 CASSVSGTGAYEQYF TGTGCCAGCAGCGTTTCCGGGACAGGGGCGTACGAGCAGTACTTC
few TRBJ1-1 NA TRBV5-5 CASSRTPNTEAFF TGTGCCAGCAGCCGGACTCCTAACACTGAAGCTTTCTTT
NA TRBJ2-1 NA TRBV2 CASSERMGEQFF TGTGCCAGCAGTGAACGGATGGGGGAGCAGTTCTTC
NA TRBJ2-1 NA TRBV9 CASSVGWAGNHNEQFF TGTGCCAGCAGCGTTGGTTGGGCAGGAAACCACAATGAGCAGTTCTTC
few TRBJ2-1 NA TRBV6-1 CASSEKSGYSYNEQFF TGTGCCAGCAGTGAGAAGTCGGGGTACTCCTACAATGAGCAGTTCTTC
NA TRBJ2-7 NA TRBV27 CASSFRQGGLYEQYF TGTGCCAGCAGTTTTAGGCAGGGGGGACTCTACGAGCAGTACTTC
few TRBJ2-3 TRBD2 TRBV4-3 CASSQGTSEDTQYF TGCGCCAGCAGCCAAGGGACTAGCGAAGATACGCAGTATTTT
many TRBJ2-1 TRBD2 TRBV7-2 CASSPEGGRRRNEQFF TGTGCCAGCAGCCCAGAGGGCGGGAGGAGGCGGAATGAGCAGTTCTTC
NA TRBJ2-1 NA TRBV29-1 CSVEVGAYNEQFF TGCAGCGTTGAAGTCGGAGCGTACAATGAGCAGTTCTTC
NA TRBJ2-1 NA TRBV27 CASSFARTPGNEQFF TGTGCCAGCAGTTTCGCTAGGACCCCAGGCAATGAGCAGTTCTTC
NA TRBJ1-1 NA TRBV7-8 CASKYQTVNTEAFF TGTGCCAGCAAATATCAGACAGTGAACACTGAAGCTTTCTTT
NA TRBJ2-5 TRBD2 TRBV7-2 CASSPPLAGERGQETQYF TGTGCCAGCAGCCCCCCACTAGCGGGAGAGCGAGGGCAAGAGACCCAGTACTTC
NA TRBJ2-7 NA TRBV9 CASSVGWQTYYEQYF TGTGCCAGCAGCGTAGGGTGGCAGACCTACTACGAGCAGTACTTC
few TRBJ2-3 TRBD1 TRBV20-1 CSADGSGTVTDTQYF TGCAGTGCGGATGGCTCCGGGACAGTCACAGATACGCAGTATTTT
few TRBJ2-2 TRBD2 TRBV11-2 CASSSLAGPANTGELFF TGTGCCAGCAGCTCACTAGCGGGCCCGGCGAACACCGGGGAGCTGTTTTTT
NA TRBJ2-1 NA TRBV10-3 CAISAFARPNPYNEQFF TGTGCCATCAGTGCATTTGCGAGGCCCAACCCCTACAATGAGCAGTTCTTC
NA TRBJ2-7 TRBD2 TRBV7-9 CASRYSGSSYEQYF TGTGCCAGCAGGTATAGCGGGAGCTCCTACGAGCAGTACTTC
NA TRBJ2-7 TRBD2 TRBV20-1 CSAKRAGGISYEQYF TGCAGTGCTAAGCGAGCGGGGGGGATCTCCTACGAGCAGTACTTC
NA TRBJ2-1 TRBD1 TRBV10-3 CAISGGTDYNEQFF TGTGCCATCAGTGGTGGGACAGACTACAATGAGCAGTTCTTC